Included here is one T cell receptor beta chain sequence, with context. As yet, its antigen is unknown. Sequencing templates came from extracted RNA that was reverse transcribed into cDNA. Produced via immunoSEQ multiplex PCR; TCRdb's table is partial and in-frame only. The sample carries 150,000 or so clones, roughly 50% recorded once. This record belongs to a study of CD8+ T cells in alopecia areata. Across the whole study: Tofacitinib administration to treated patients was oral, at 5 to 10 mg twice daily. The study's findings and limits: Normal scalp showed lower clonality than lesional scalp, especially alopecia totalis/universalis.

This CDR3 has 14 amino acids. J gave up 14 bases and V 4 bases, and 9 bases lay outside the gene matches. Per the germline V gene, CDR1 is SGHVS and CDR2 is FNYEAQ. This clonotype originated in a human donor with alopecia areata. The V call is TRBV7-6, the J call TRBJ1-6; TRBD1 agrees at 9 bases. This specimen consisted of CD4+ T cells sorted from blood, obtained at week 0. The CDR3: CASSSGTGTGSLHF. The CDR3, as DNA: TGTGCCAGCAGCTCCGGTACCGGGACAGGGTCCCTCCACTTT.